The rows below give T cell receptor beta chains drawn from one sample of a study of CD8+CD57+ T cells in acquired aplastic anemia. MiXCR, applied by TCRdb to the reads, yields one record per CDR3 protein. The sample holds 200,000 to 250,000 distinct CDR3 sequences; 30% to 40% are singletons and the top ten take 0.95% to 1.2%. Sequenced sample: sorted CD4+, CD8+, or CD8+CD57+ T cells (not recorded which) from PBMCs. Source of these receptors: a human donor in good health, serving as a control. Both conserved end residues are part of each CDR3. The order of the fields is V gene, D gene, J gene, clone size, CDR3 DNA, CDR3 protein. D genes are given only for firm matches. The size of a clone is reported for some rows only, either as once, few or many, or as a class for expanded clones.

TRBV9,TRBD2,TRBJ2-3,NA,TGTGCCAGCAGCTCGACTAGCGGGGGGGCCGTGGGTACAGATACGCAGTATTTT,CASSSTSGGAVGTDTQYF
TRBV30,TRBD1,TRBJ1-6,many,TGTGCCTGGAGCATTGGACAGGGTGTCAATTATTCACCCCTCCACTTT,CAWSIGQGVNYSPLHF
TRBV11-3,TRBD2,TRBJ2-1,NA,TGTGCCAGCAGTCGGACTAGCGGGATATTTGGAAATGAGCAGTTCTTC,CASSRTSGIFGNEQFF
TRBV7-2,NA,TRBJ1-1,NA,TGTGCCAGCAGCCTTGGGACTACCGGGACTGAAGCTTTCTTT,CASSLGTTGTEAFF
TRBV5-4,NA,TRBJ2-7,many,TGTGCCAGCAGCTTCGGAGGGGACTTGTGGTACTTC,CASSFGGDLWYF
TRBV19,NA,TRBJ1-2,NA,TGTGCCAGTAGTATAGGTCCTGGGGTAACGGGAGGCTACACCTTC,CASSIGPGVTGGYTF
TRBV5-1,NA,TRBJ2-1,few,TGCGCCAGCAGCCAACAGGGTAGCTCCTACAATGAGCAGTTCTTC,CASSQQGSSYNEQFF
TRBV19,TRBD1,TRBJ2-4,many,TGTGCCAGTTGGGGACAGACACCAAAAAACATTCAGTACTTC,CASWGQTPKNIQYF
TRBV4-1,TRBD1,TRBJ1-2,few,TGCGCCAGCAGCCCGGGGACAGGGGGAAGAAACTATGGCTACACCTTC,CASSPGTGGRNYGYTF
TRBV2,NA,TRBJ1-2,NA,TGTGCCAGCAATTTCCAGGGTAGCGATGGCTACACCTTC,CASNFQGSDGYTF
TRBV24-1,NA,TRBJ2-5,NA,TGTGCCACCAGTGATTCCCCAGGGGAGCAAGAGACCCAGTACTTC,CATSDSPGEQETQYF
TRBV5-1,NA,TRBJ2-1,NA,TGCGCCAGCAGTGAGACAGGGAGGTACAATGAGCAGTTCTTC,CASSETGRYNEQFF
TRBV2,NA,TRBJ1-4,many,TGTGCCAGCAGTGGGGGCAGCCCAAAAAATGAAAAACTGTTTTTT,CASSGGSPKNEKLFF
TRBV2,TRBD2,TRBJ2-7,NA,TGTGCCAGCAAGACTAGCGGGAGGGGCTACGAGCAGTACTTC,CASKTSGRGYEQYF
TRBV20-1,TRBD2,TRBJ2-2,few,TGCAGTGCTATAGCGGGGGGCCCTGGGAGGACCGGGGAGCTGTTTTTT,CSAIAGGPGRTGELFF
TRBV15,NA,TRBJ2-7,few,TGTGCCCCCAGGCCGTCCTCCTACGAGCAGTACTTC,CAPRPSSYEQYF
TRBV5-6,TRBD1,TRBJ1-1,NA,TGTGCCAGCAGCTTGCTGGACAGGGCAGTGACTGAAGCTTTCTTT,CASSLLDRAVTEAFF
TRBV5-1,NA,TRBJ2-5,many,TGCGCCAGCAGCCCCTTGGAGTTTTGGGAGACCCAGTACTTC,CASSPLEFWETQYF
TRBV11-2,TRBD1,TRBJ1-2,many,TGTGCCAGCAGTCTTCGGGACGGACAGGGGTTACAAGGCTACACCTTC,CASSLRDGQGLQGYTF
TRBV27,NA,TRBJ1-5,NA,TGTGCCAGCAGTTTGAATTGGGGGGACAATCAGCCCCAGCATTTT,CASSLNWGDNQPQHF
TRBV4-1,NA,TRBJ1-1,many,TGCGCCAGCAGCCGACTAGAGGGCTACACTGAAGCTTTCTTT,CASSRLEGYTEAFF
TRBV20-1,NA,TRBJ1-1,many,TGCAGTGCTAGGCCGGGGGGGACGGGTGAAGCTTTCTTT,CSARPGGTGEAFF
TRBV18,NA,TRBJ1-4,NA,TGTGCCAGCTCAGGGACGGGAAATGAAAAACTGTTTTTT,CASSGTGNEKLFF
TRBV15,NA,TRBJ1-6,NA,TGTGCCACCAGCAGAGATGAGGGTCTCCTCCACTTT,CATSRDEGLLHF
TRBV27,TRBD2,TRBJ2-3,few,TGTGCCAGCATGCTCAGCGGGGCCACAGATACGCAGTATTTT,CASMLSGATDTQYF
TRBV7-9,TRBD1,TRBJ2-1,few,TGTGCCAGCAGTTCCCCGGGACAGGGATCCAATGAGCAGTTCTTC,CASSSPGQGSNEQFF
TRBV11-2,TRBD1,TRBJ2-1,few,TGTGCCAGCAGCTTAGTTCGGGACAGGGCTAATGAGCAGTTCTTC,CASSLVRDRANEQFF
TRBV24-1,TRBD1,TRBJ2-2,NA,TGTGCCACCAGTGATTCAGGACAGGGCGACACCGGGGAGCTGTTTTTT,CATSDSGQGDTGELFF
TRBV24-1,NA,TRBJ2-1,many,TGTGCCACCAGTGACACAGATAACAATGAGCAGTTCTTC,CATSDTDNNEQFF
TRBV2,NA,TRBJ2-1,few,TGTGCCAGCAGATCTGACCACAATGAGCAGTTCTTC,CASRSDHNEQFF
TRBV15,NA,TRBJ2-7,NA,TGTGCCGCCAGCAGTGAGCCGCGGAGGGAGCAGTACTTC,CAASSEPRREQYF
TRBV10-2,NA,TRBJ1-4,many,TGCGCCAGCAGTCCGGCAGGGAGGGATGAAAAACTGTTTTTT,CASSPAGRDEKLFF
TRBV25-1,TRBD1,TRBJ1-1,many,TGTGCCAGCACCCAGAGCGGGACAGGGGAAGCTTTCTTT,CASTQSGTGEAFF
TRBV20-1,NA,TRBJ1-1,many,TGCAGTGCTAGAGATAAACAGGGTGGAACCATGAACACTGAAGCTTTCTTT,CSARDKQGGTMNTEAFF
TRBV10-3,NA,TRBJ1-5,NA,TGTGCCAGCAGTCCCCCATCCGAGTCAGAGGTAAAGCATTTT,CASSPPSESEVKHF
TRBV11-2,TRBD2,TRBJ2-5,NA,TGTGCCAGCAGCCGGACTAGCGGGGGTGGCCAGTACTTC,CASSRTSGGGQYF
TRBV29-1,TRBD1,TRBJ2-7,NA,TGCAGCGTGGGCCGGGACAGAGATGAGCAGTACTTC,CSVGRDRDEQYF
TRBV2,TRBD1,TRBJ1-2,many,TGTGCCAGCAGCGGGACAGGAGTCTATGGCTACACCTTC,CASSGTGVYGYTF
TRBV20-1,NA,TRBJ1-1,NA,TGCAGTGCTAGAGGGATGCTGATTAACACTGAAGCTTTCTTT,CSARGMLINTEAFF
TRBV7-2,TRBD2,TRBJ2-3,NA,TGTGCCGGCAGCTTCACTAGCGGGGACTACGAGCAGTATTTT,CAGSFTSGDYEQYF
TRBV7-2,NA,TRBJ2-3,many,TGTGCCAGCAGCACCAGGGCCAGCACAGATACGCAGTATTTT,CASSTRASTDTQYF
TRBV19,NA,TRBJ1-6,NA,TGTGCCAGTAAAACAGGGAGCTATAATTCACCCCTCCACTTT,CASKTGSYNSPLHF
TRBV16,TRBD1,TRBJ1-2,many,TGTGCCAGCGGGAAAAGGGACAGGGATTATGGCTACACCTTC,CASGKRDRDYGYTF
TRBV9,NA,TRBJ2-7,few,TGTGCCAGCAGCCCATCGGCCACCCCAACGAGCTCCTACGAGCGGTACTTC,CASSPSATPTSSYERYF
TRBV11-1,NA,TRBJ2-5,many,TGTGCCAGCAGCTTAGAAGGACTCCAGACGTCCCAGTACTTC,CASSLEGLQTSQYF
TRBV12-3/TRBV12-4,NA,TRBJ1-2,NA,TGTGCCAGCAGAACTAGTGGCGTATCCGTTGGCTACACCTTC,CASRTSGVSVGYTF
TRBV20-1,NA,TRBJ1-2,many,TGCAGTGGGGGTTTGTCGGGCTACACCTTC,CSGGLSGYTF